These 21 T cell receptor beta chains were sequenced from one sample in a study of cytomegalovirus exposure and HLA in healthy donors. Only in-frame clones appear in the TCRdb table, and some are missing; sequencing was by immunoSEQ multiplex PCR. Counted here are roughly 52,000 clones, roughly 93% occurring once; the ten biggest clones make up around 1.7%. The sample comprised PBMCs. The receptors here all came from a woman aged 18-29 years in good health and CMV-seropositive.

This clone has more than one count but fewer than ten. This chain links TRBV5-6 with TRBJ2-2; TRBD1 matches at 10 bases. Trimming removed 2 bases from V and 7 bases from J; junction bases left unmatched: 11. Per the germline V gene, CDR1 is SGHDT and CDR2 is YYEEEE. The CDR3 is 17 amino acids. CDR3 sequence: CASSFDRGRDWGGELFF. CDR3 DNA sequence: TGTGCCAGCAGCTTCGACAGGGGGCGCGATTGGGGCGGGGAGCTGTTTTTT. The entire variable domain, with the rest obtained from reference TRBV5-6 and TRBJ2-2, is as follows: DAGVTQSPTHLIKTRGQQVTLRCSPKSGHDTVSWYQQALGQGPQFIFQYYEEEERQRGNFPDRFSGHQFPNYSSELNVNALLLGDSALYLCASSFDRGRDWGGELFFGEGSRLTVL.

The V call is TRBV7-3, the J call TRBJ2-5; TRBD1 is a possible D gene (8 bases). The V end lost 5 bases, the J end lost 3 bases, and 16 bases lay between the germline ends. This CDR3 region has 15 residues. In germline, CDR1 is SGHTA, CDR2 FQGTGA. The CDR3 DNA is TGTGCCAGCAGCCCTCGGACAGGGAGGGAAGAGACCCAGTACTTC. It codes for CASSPRTGREETQYF.

The genes are TRBV4-1 and TRBJ1-6; the D gene is possibly TRBD1 (6 bases). V lost 4 bases and J 9 bases, leaving 13 bases between the germline ends. The CDR3 consists of 14 residues. Germline-derived CDR1 and CDR2 are MGHRA and YSYEKL. The CDR3 bases are TGCGCCAGCAGCCTTTTGGGGGCCGGTTCACCCCTCCACTTT. Protein: CASSLLGAGSPLHF.

This rearrangement joins TRBV2 to TRBJ2-7, with no clear D. The CDR3 extends over 11 amino acids. Deletions cut 5 bases from V and 4 bases from J, with 6 bases between. Germline values: CDR1 SNHLY, CDR2 FYNNEI. The CDR3 sequence is CASSPQYEQYF. CDR3 bases: TGTGCCAGCAGTCCTCAGTACGAGCAGTACTTC.

The chain joins TRBV7-8 to TRBJ2-2, with D perhaps TRBD1 (6 bases). Germline-derived CDR1 and CDR2 are SGHVS and FQNEAQ. CDR3 length equals 16 residues. With 5 bases removed from V and 5 bases from J, the gap between germline ends came to 18 bases. CDR3 nucleotides: TGTGCCAGCAGCCGGACAGCGCGGGCAAGTACCGGGGAGCTGTTTTTT. Its translation is CASSRTARASTGELFF.

This clone came up once. The V and J genes are TRBV7-2 and TRBJ2-7; D unresolved. V was clipped by 2 bases and J by 5 bases, with 16 bases between them. The CDR3 runs to 15 residues. Per the germline V gene, CDR1 is SGHTA and CDR2 is FQGNSA. The CDR3 DNA sequence: TGTGCCAGCAGCTTAATGGGCCTAACTTTTGACGAGCAGTACTTC. Protein: CASSLMGLTFDEQYF.

The chain employs TRBV7-9 and TRBJ2-7; 10 bases line up with TRBD1. Per germline, CDR1 SEHNR and CDR2 FQNEAQ (reference sequence). CDR3 length: 17 amino acids. V trimming: 5 bases; J trimming: 3 bases; junction bases outside the gene matches: 13. CDR3 sequence reads: CASSTSRDRGIGYEQYF. The CDR3 nucleotides read TGTGCCAGCAGCACGTCCCGGGACAGGGGTATCGGCTACGAGCAGTACTTC.

This chain uses TRBV2 with TRBJ2-2; perhaps TRBD2 as D (6 bases). Trimming left V 2 bases short and J 3 bases short, with 13 bases between. There are 16 residues in the CDR3. CDR1 SNHLY and CDR2 FYNNEI come from the germline V gene. The CDR3 is CASSEYGGTYTGELFF. The CDR3 bases are TGTGCCAGCAGTGAATATGGCGGGACCTACACCGGGGAGCTGTTTTTT. The full variable domain, with the rest looked up from reference TRBV2 and TRBJ2-2, is EPEVTQTPSHQVTQMGQEVILRCVPISNHLYFYWYRQILGQKVEFLVSFYNNEISEKSEIFDDQFSVERPDGSNFTLKIRSTKLEDSAMYFCASSEYGGTYTGELFFGEGSRLTVL.

V gene TRBV11-2 combines with J gene TRBJ2-3; 13 bases line up with TRBD2. The CDR3 totals 16 residues. With 5 bases clipped from V and 6 bases from J, the junction kept 8 bases outside the gene matches. The germline CDR1 and CDR2 sequences are SGHAT and FQNNGV. In nucleotides, the CDR3 is TGTGCCAGCAGCAAAGGGACTAGCGGGACCGGGGATACGCAGTATTTT. This codes for CASSKGTSGTGDTQYF.

The chain carries TRBV27 and TRBJ1-1; D might be TRBD1 (5 bases). The length of the CDR3 is 14 residues. The V gene lost 1 base and the J gene lost 8 bases, with 14 bases spanning the gap. Germline CDR1 is MNHEY and CDR2 is SMNVEV (reference sequence). The CDR3 protein is CASSLFQGTSEAFF. The CDR3 DNA sequence: TGTGCCAGCAGTTTATTTCAGGGTACTTCCGAAGCTTTCTTT.

The V call is TRBV2, the J call TRBJ1-4; D gene uncertain. This CDR3 spans 14 amino acids. Germline values: CDR1 SNHLY, CDR2 FYNNEI. With 8 bases removed from V and 4 bases from J, the gap between germline ends came to 14 bases. CDR3 nucleotide sequence: TGTGCCAGCGAGAGAGCCGCTGTTAATGAAAAACTGTTTTTT. This translates into CASERAAVNEKLFF.

The CDR3 is CASSNIPRVATEAFF. CDR3 nucleotides: TGTGCCAGTAGTAATATCCCCAGGGTGGCCACTGAAGCTTTCTTT. The genes are TRBV19 and TRBJ1-1, with D perhaps TRBD1 (5 bases). CDR1 and CDR2 (germline): LNHDA, SQIVND (reference sequence). This CDR3 contains 15 residues. V gave up 4 bases and J gave up 4 bases, with 16 bases separating them.

This clone was recorded once. The chain couples TRBV25-1 to TRBJ1-5; possibly TRBD1 for D (6 bases). The CDR3 sequence is 15 residues long. CDR1 is MGHDK and CDR2 is SYGVNS in the germline V gene. The V gene lost 4 bases and the J gene lost 7 bases, with 17 bases spanning the gap. CDR3 DNA sequence: TGTGCCAGCAGTGGCCCTGGGGGGGGCTTCCAGCCCCAGCATTTT. It encodes CASSGPGGGFQPQHF.

The chain has TRBV6-1 and TRBJ2-3, with D perhaps TRBD1 (5 bases). Trimming removed 3 bases at V and 2 bases at J, with 9 bases between. Germline lookup yields CDR1 MNHNS and CDR2 SASEGT. The CDR3 runs to 14 residues. CDR3 protein: CASSDRVDTDTQYF. The DNA of the CDR3 is TGTGCCAGCAGTGACAGGGTGGACACAGATACGCAGTATTTT.

This chain connects TRBV12-1 to TRBJ1-2; the table's D call of TRBD1 was not tested on the DNA. TRBV12-1 is marked as a pseudogene. This CDR3 is 14 amino acids long. DNA for the CDR3: TGTGCCAGCAGCTTTCGACACAAAGGCTATGGCTACACCTTC. This codes for CASSFRHKGYGYTF.

This chain connects TRBV19 to TRBJ2-3; D remains unclear. Germline V lookup: CDR1 LNHDA, CDR2 SQIVND (reference sequence). V was shortened by 3 bases and J by 0 bases, with 7 bases between the two germline ends. CDR3 length: 14 amino acids. The CDR3 DNA follows: TGTGCCAGTAGTATTGAACAGAGCACAGATACGCAGTATTTT. Amino acids: CASSIEQSTDTQYF.

The rearrangement joins TRBV7-8 to TRBJ1-2, with TRBD1 matching 7 bases. V shed 3 bases, J shed 8 bases, and the junction held 9 bases outside the gene matches. CDR1 and CDR2 from the germline V gene are SGHVS and FQNEAQ. The CDR3 covers 14 residues. CDR3 DNA sequence: TGTGCCAGCAGCTTGGGGTGGACAGGACGGGGCTACACCTTC. Protein: CASSLGWTGRGYTF.

The J gene is TRBJ2-7, the V gene TRBV5-4; 8 bases are a match to TRBD1. CDR3 length: 16 residues. Germline CDR1 is SGHNT and CDR2 is YYREEE (reference sequence). Losses at the gene ends were 1 base for V and 6 bases for J; bases not matched to a gene: 12. Here the CDR3 reads CASSLYPGQGIGEQYF. CDR3 nucleotides: TGTGCCAGCAGCTTGTATCCAGGACAGGGAATTGGCGAGCAGTACTTC.

This clone is labeled medium-sized. V usage is TRBV5-8 and J usage is TRBJ1-1, with TRBD1 matching over 9 bases. This CDR3 has 15 residues. With V trimmed by 3 bases and J by 4 bases, 7 bases remained unmatched. CDR1 and CDR2 (germline): SGHTS, YDEGEE. Here the CDR3 reads CASSSEWDRATEAFF. The CDR3 DNA follows: TGTGCCAGCAGCTCAGAGTGGGACAGGGCCACTGAAGCTTTCTTT. The full variable domain, its missing parts supplied by reference TRBV5-8 and TRBJ1-1, is EAGVTQSPTHLIKTRGQQATLRCSPISGHTSVYWYQQALGLGLQFLLWYDEGEERNRGNFPPRFSGRQFPNYSSELNVNALELEDSALYLCASSSEWDRATEAFFGQGTRLTVV.

This clone was picked up a small number of times. In DNA form, the CDR3 reads TGCGCCAGCAGCCGTAGGACAGCCGATAATTCACCCCTCCACTTT. The encoded protein is CASSRRTADNSPLHF. J is TRBJ1-6 and V is TRBV4-1, with a weak D call TRBD1 (6 bases). Trimming stripped 4 bases from V and 5 bases from J, with 12 bases between. From germline, CDR1 is MGHRA and CDR2 YSYEKL. There are 15 residues in the CDR3.

V is TRBV11-3 and J is TRBJ2-2; perhaps TRBD2 as D (7 bases). The germline CDR1 and CDR2 sequences are SGHNT and YENEEA. The CDR3 is 18 residues long. Between the trimmed V and J ends, which lost 5 bases and 5 bases, there was a span of 24 bases. The CDR3 spells CASSTLALGGGGTGELFF. CDR3 nucleotide sequence: TGTGCCAGCAGCACCCTCGCCTTAGGGGGGGGCGGGACCGGGGAGCTGTTTTTT.